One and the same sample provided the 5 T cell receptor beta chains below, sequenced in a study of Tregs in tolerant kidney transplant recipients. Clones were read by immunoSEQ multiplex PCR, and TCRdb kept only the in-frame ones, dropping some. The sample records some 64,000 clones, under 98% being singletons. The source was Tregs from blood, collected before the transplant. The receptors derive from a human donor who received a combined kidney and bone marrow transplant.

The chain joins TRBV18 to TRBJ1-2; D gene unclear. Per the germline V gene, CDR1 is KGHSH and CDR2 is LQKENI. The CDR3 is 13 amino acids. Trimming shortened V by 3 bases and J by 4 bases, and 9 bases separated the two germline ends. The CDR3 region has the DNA TGTGCCAGCTCACCGGACGGGATCTATGGCTACACCTTC. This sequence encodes CASSPDGIYGYTF. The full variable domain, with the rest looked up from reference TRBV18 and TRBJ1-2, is NAGVMQNPRHLVRRRGQEARLRCSPMKGHSHVYWYRQLPEEGLKFMVYLQKENIIDESGMPKERFSAEFPKEGPSILRIQQVVRGDSAAYFCASSPDGIYGYTFGSGTRLTVV.

The chain's CDR3 is CARSLRGNTEAFF. The CDR3 DNA is TGTGCCAGAAGCTTGCGAGGGAACACTGAAGCTTTCTTT. The chain employs TRBV5-3 and TRBJ1-1; D remains ambiguous. TRBV5-3 is an ORF, with its function uncertain. Trimming left V 1 base short and J 1 base short, with 5 bases between. This CDR3 has 13 residues.

The CDR3 nucleotides are TGTGCCAGCAGCCCCAGGGGCACCGGGGAGTTCTTC. This sequence encodes CASSPRGTGEFF. V and J are TRBV5-6 and TRBJ2-1; D is perhaps TRBD1 (6 bases). The CDR3 length is 12 residues. Trimming left V 4 bases short and J 14 bases short, with 16 bases between. Germline V gives CDR1 SGHDT, CDR2 YYEEEE.

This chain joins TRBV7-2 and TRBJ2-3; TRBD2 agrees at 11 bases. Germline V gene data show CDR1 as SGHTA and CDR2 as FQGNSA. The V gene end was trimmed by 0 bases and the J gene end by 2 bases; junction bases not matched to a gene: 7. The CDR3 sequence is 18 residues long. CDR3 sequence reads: CASSLAGASGRFTDTQYF. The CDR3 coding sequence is TGTGCCAGCAGCTTAGCTGGGGCTAGCGGGAGGTTCACAGATACGCAGTATTTT.

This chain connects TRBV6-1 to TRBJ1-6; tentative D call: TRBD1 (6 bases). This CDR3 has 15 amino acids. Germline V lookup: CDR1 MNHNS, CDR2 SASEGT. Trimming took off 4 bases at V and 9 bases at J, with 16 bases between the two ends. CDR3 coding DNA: TGTGCCAGCAGTGGACAGGCCCTAAGGAGTTCACCCCTCCACTTT. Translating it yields CASSGQALRSSPLHF.